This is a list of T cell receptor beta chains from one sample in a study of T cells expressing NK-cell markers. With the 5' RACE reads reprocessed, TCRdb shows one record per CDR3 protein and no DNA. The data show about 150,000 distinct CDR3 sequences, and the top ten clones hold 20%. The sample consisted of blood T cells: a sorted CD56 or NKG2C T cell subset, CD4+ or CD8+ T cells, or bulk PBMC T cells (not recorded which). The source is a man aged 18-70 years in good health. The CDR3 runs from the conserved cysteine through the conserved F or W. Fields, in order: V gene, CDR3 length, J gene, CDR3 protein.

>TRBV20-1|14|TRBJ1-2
CSARGQGSNYGYTF
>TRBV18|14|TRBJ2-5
CASSQGRSQETQYF
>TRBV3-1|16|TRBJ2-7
CASSQRDRGPAYEQYF
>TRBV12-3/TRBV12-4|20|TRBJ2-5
CASSSTGFGGVDVYQETQYF
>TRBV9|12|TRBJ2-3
CASSLRTDTQYF
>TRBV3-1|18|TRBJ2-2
CASSQDGRGPIYTGELFF
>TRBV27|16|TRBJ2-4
CASSFIREGAENIQYF
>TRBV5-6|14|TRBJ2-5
CASSLSGPGETQYF
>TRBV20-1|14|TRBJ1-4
CSAIVPGGGEKLFF
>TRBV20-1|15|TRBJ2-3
CSAPAINRATDTQYF
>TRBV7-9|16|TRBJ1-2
CASSLVESTANYGYTF
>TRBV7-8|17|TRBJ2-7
CASSLAGGWGKDYEQYF
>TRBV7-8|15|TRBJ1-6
CASRQGEFLSSPLHF
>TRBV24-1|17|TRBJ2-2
CATSDFAGTVNTGELFF
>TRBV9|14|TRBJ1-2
CASSVRVNTIGYTF
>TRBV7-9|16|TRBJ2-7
CASSPPLGGGSDEQYF
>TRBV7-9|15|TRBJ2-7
CASSPGAAGAYEQYF
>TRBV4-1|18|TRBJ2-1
CASSQDEGARVDLNEQFF
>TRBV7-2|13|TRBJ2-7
CASSITSHYEQYF
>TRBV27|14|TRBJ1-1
CASSLQGRGTEAFF
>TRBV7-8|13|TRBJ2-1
CASSSTSFNEQFF
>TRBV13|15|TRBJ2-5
CASSYWDRGIETQYF
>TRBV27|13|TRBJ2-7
CASSGDGHYEQYF
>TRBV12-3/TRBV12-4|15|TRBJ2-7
CASSYGLAGPYEQYF
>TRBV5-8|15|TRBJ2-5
CASSLASVAGETQYF
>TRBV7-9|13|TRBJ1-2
CASSLALNHGYTF
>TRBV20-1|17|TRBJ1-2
CSAFNRFPTNLLGGYTF
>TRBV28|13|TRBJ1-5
CASSTDSYQPQHF